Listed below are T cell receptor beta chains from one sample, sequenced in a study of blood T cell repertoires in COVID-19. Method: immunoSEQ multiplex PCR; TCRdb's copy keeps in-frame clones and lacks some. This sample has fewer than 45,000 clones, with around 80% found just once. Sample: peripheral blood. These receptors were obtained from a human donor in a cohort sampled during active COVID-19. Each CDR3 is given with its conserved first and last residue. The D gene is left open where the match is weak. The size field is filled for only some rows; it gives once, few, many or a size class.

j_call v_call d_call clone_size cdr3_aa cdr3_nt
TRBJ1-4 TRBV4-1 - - CASSQERGTGGNEKLFF TGCGCCAGCAGCCAAGAAAGGGGGACCGGAGGTAATGAAAAACTGTTTTTT
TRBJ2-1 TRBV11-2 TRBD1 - CASSLAGTGGYNEQFF TGTGCCAGCAGCTTGGCCGGGACAGGGGGCTACAATGAGCAGTTCTTC
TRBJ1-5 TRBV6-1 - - CASSEALLAVYSNQPQHF TGTGCCAGCAGTGAAGCGCTTCTGGCAGTTTATAGCAATCAGCCCCAGCATTTT
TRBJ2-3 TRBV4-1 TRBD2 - CASSQGTSGRVVGSTDTQYF TGCGCCAGCAGCCAAGGGACTAGCGGGAGGGTTGTGGGGAGCACAGATACGCAGTATTTT
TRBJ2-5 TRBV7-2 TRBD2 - CASSEPGLAGGETQYF TGTGCCAGCAGCGAACCGGGACTAGCGGGTGGTGAGACCCAGTACTTC
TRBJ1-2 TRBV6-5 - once CASSYSRNYGYTF TGTGCCAGCAGTTACTCTAGAAACTATGGCTACACCTTC
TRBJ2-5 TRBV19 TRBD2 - CASSFGLAETQYF TGTGCCAGTAGTTTCGGACTAGCAGAGACCCAGTACTTC
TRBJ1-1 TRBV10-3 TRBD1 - CATGTGDLNTEAFF TGTGCCACCGGGACAGGGGATTTGAACACTGAAGCTTTCTTT
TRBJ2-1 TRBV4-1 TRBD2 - CASSQTGGPPNEQFF TGCGCCAGCAGCCAAACGGGAGGGCCCCCCAATGAGCAGTTCTTC
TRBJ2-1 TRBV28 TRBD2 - CASSHPRGTGGGREQFF TGTGCCAGCAGTCACCCCCGCGGGACTGGGGGGGGAAGGGAGCAGTTCTTC
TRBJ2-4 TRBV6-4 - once CASSDQAGNIQYF TGTGCCAGCAGTGACCAGGCGGGAAACATTCAGTACTTC
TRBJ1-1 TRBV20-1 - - CSASPPGHQNTEAFF TGCAGTGCTAGTCCCCCGGGACACCAGAACACTGAAGCTTTCTTT
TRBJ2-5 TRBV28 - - CASSLGGRETQYF TGTGCCAGCAGTTTGGGGGGAAGGGAGACCCAGTACTTC
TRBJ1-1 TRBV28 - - CASSLWPSNSEAFF TGTGCCAGCAGTTTATGGCCCTCCAACAGTGAAGCTTTCTTT
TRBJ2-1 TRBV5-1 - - CASSSYFASYNEQFF TGCGCCAGCAGTTCTTACTTCGCCTCCTACAATGAGCAGTTCTTC
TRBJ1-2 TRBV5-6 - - CASSLVRGGYTF TGTGCCAGCAGCTTGGTTAGGGGAGGCTACACCTTC
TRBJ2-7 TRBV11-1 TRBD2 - CASSLLPGLGGYEQYF TGTGCCAGCAGTTTACTCCCGGGACTAGGAGGCTACGAGCAGTACTTC
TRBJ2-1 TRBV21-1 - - CASSSLEATVYNEQFF TGTGCCAGCAGCAGCCTGGAGGCTACTGTCTACAATGAGCAGTTCTTC
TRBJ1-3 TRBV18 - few CASSPTTSTDLHSGNTIYF TGTGCCAGCTCACCAACGACTTCGACAGACCTACACTCTGGAAACACCATATATTTT
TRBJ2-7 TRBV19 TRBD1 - CASRGQDKKQYF TGTGCCAGTAGGGGACAGGACAAGAAGCAGTACTTC
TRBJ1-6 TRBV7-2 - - CASSLRGGQNSPLHF TGTGCCAGCAGCCTTAGGGGGGGGCAGAATTCACCCCTCCACTTT
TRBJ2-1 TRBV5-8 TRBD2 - CASRGLRGYNEQFF TGTGCCAGCAGGGGTCTGCGGGGGTACAATGAGCAGTTCTTC
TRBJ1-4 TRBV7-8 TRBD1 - CASSPPPTGAANEKLFF TGTGCCAGCAGCCCCCCCCCGACAGGGGCCGCCAATGAAAAACTGTTTTTT
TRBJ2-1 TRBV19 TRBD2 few CASSIGSSGMRVEQFF TGTGCCAGTAGTATAGGGTCTAGCGGGATGAGGGTTGAGCAGTTCTTC
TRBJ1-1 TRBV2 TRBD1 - CASASRGQGEPQAFF TGTGCCAGCGCGTCTAGGGGACAGGGAGAACCCCAAGCTTTCTTT
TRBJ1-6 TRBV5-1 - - CASSEYDSSYNSPLHF TGCGCCAGCAGCGAATACGACAGCTCCTATAATTCACCCCTCCACTTT
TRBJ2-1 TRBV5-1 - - CASSLSTERASYNEQFF TGCGCCAGCAGCTTGTCTACGGAGAGGGCCTCCTACAATGAGCAGTTCTTC
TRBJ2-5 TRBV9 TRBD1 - CASSVDRGLQETQYF TGTGCCAGCAGCGTTGACAGGGGACTCCAAGAGACCCAGTACTTC
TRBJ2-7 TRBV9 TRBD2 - CASSVVPGGSYEQYF TGTGCCAGCAGCGTAGTCCCGGGGGGCTCCTACGAGCAGTACTTC
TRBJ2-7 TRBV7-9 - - CASSQNPREQYF TGTGCCAGCAGCCAAAACCCCCGGGAGCAGTACTTC
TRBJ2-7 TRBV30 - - CAWSVYSRERGLEQYF TGTGCCTGGAGTGTATATTCACGGGAGAGAGGGCTCGAGCAGTACTTC
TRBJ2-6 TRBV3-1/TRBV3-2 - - CASSQDAGTGANVLTF TGTGCCAGCAGCCAAGATGCAGGGACTGGGGCCAACGTCCTGACTTTC
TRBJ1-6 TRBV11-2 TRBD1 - CASTTSQGQPNSPLHF TGTGCCAGCACCACAAGCCAGGGACAGCCTAATTCACCCCTCCACTTT
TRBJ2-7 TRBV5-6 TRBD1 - CASSLPGQGHYEQYF TGTGCCAGCAGCCTGCCGGGACAGGGGCACTACGAGCAGTACTTC
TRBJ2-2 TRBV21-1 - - CASSKAAGLAGPNTGELFF TGTGCCAGCAGCAAAGCAGCCGGGCTAGCGGGACCGAACACCGGGGAGCTGTTTTTT
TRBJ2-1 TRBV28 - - CASSIQGYEQFF TGTGCCAGCAGTATCCAGGGCTATGAGCAGTTCTTC
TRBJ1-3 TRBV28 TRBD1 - CASSPQGAGGNTIYF TGTGCCAGCAGCCCTCAGGGGGCTGGTGGAAACACCATATATTTT
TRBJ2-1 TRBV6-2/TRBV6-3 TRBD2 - CASSWAGAYNEQFF TGTGCCAGCAGTTGGGCGGGAGCCTACAATGAGCAGTTCTTC